The entry below gives a single T cell receptor (beta chain) sequence along with its context. A much larger clone differs from this one at a single base, so this may be a read error. It is likely a read error, because the conserved phenylalanine at the end of the CDR3 is missing. The data derive from a study of glioma-infiltrating T cells. Using RNA template, CDR3s of TCR alpha and beta were amplified with iRepertoire arm-PCR. TCRdb processed the multiplex PCR reads anew with MiXCR; each CDR3 protein has one entry. The table shows 100,000 to 150,000 distinct CDR3 sequences, with roughly 25% occurring only once. The CDR3 spans 14 residues. Germline-derived CDR1 and CDR2 are SGHTA and FQGNSA. J gave up 4 bases and V 5 bases, and 5 bases lay outside the gene matches.

The chain combines TRBV7-2 with TRBJ2-5; 9 bases line up with TRBD1. This receptor was identified in a human donor with low-grade glioma or glioblastoma, undergoing nonglioma brain surgery, or in good health (not recorded which). The sequencing sample was made of glioma tissue, nonneoplastic brain tissue, or PBMCs (not recorded which). DNA for the CDR3: TGTGCCAGCAGCCTACAGGGGGCTCGAGAGACCCAGTACCTC. The encoded protein is CASSLQGARETQYL.